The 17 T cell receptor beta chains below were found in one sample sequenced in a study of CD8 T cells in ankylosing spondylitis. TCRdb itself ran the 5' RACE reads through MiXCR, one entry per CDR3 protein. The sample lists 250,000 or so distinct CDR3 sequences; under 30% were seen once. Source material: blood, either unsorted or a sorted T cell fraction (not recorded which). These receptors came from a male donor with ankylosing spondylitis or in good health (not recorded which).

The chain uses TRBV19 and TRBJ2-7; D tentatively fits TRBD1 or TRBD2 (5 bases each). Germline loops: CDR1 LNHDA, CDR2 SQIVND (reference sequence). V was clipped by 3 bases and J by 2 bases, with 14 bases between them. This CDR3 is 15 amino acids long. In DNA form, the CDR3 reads TGTGCCAGTAGTATCCCTTCGAGGGGAACCTACGAGCAGTACTTC. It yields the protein CASSIPSRGTYEQYF.

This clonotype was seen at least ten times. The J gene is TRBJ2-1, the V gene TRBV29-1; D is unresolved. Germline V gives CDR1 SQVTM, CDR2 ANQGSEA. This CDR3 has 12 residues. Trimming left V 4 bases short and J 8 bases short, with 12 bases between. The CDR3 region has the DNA TGCAGCGTTGCTGGTAAGGGTCATGAGCAGTTCTTC. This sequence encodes CSVAGKGHEQFF.

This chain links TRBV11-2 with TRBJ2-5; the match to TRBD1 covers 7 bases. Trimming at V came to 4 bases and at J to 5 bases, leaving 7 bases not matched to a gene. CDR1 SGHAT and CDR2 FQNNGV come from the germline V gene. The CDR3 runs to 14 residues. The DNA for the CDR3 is TGTGCCAGCAGCTCGACACAGGGGATGGAGACCCAGTACTTC. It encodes CASSSTQGMETQYF.

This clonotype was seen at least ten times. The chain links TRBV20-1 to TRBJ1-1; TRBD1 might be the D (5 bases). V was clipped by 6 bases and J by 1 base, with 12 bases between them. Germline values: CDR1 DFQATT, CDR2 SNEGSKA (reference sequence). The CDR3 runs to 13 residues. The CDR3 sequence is CSAGDRANTEAFF. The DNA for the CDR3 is TGCAGTGCAGGGGACCGGGCGAACACTGAAGCTTTCTTT.

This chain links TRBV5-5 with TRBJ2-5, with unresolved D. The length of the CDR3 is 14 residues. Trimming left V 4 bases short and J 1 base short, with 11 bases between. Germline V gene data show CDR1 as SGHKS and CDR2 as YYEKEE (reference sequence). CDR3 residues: CASSHTVSQETQYF. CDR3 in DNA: TGTGCCAGCAGCCACACAGTGTCCCAAGAGACCCAGTACTTC.

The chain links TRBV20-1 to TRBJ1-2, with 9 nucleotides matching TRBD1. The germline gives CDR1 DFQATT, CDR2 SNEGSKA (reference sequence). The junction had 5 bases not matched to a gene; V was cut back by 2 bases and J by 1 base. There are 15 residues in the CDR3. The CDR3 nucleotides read TGCAGTGCTAGACCGGACAGGGGAAGTAACTATGGCTACACCTTC. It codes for CSARPDRGSNYGYTF.

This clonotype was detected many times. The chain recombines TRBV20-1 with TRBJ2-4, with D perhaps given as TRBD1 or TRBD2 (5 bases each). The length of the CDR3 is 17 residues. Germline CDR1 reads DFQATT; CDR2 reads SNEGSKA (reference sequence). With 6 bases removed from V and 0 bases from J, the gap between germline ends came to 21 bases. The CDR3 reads CSASPEMGELAKNIQYF. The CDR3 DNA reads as TGCAGTGCCTCCCCTGAGATGGGGGAACTAGCCAAAAACATTCAGTACTTC.

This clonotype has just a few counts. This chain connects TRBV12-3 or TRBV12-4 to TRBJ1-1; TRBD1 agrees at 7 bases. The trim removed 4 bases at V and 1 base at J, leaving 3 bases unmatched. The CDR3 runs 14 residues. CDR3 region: CASSSGQENTEAFF. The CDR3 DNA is TGTGCCAGCAGTTCAGGACAGGAGAACACTGAAGCTTTCTTT.

CDR3 DNA sequence: TGTGCCAGCAGTAGGGAAGGGAATGAGCAGTTCTTC. As protein: CASSREGNEQFF. The chain joins TRBV6-5 to TRBJ2-1; no firm D call. Germline values: CDR1 MNHEY, CDR2 SVGAGI. This CDR3 has 12 amino acids. Trimming removed 5 bases at V and 7 bases at J, with 9 bases between.

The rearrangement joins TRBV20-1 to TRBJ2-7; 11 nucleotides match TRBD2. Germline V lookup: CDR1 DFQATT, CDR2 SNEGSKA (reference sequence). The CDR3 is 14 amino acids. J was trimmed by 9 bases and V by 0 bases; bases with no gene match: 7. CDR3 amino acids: CSARDSGGAFWQYF. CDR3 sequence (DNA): TGCAGTGCTAGAGATAGCGGGGGGGCCTTTTGGCAGTACTTC.

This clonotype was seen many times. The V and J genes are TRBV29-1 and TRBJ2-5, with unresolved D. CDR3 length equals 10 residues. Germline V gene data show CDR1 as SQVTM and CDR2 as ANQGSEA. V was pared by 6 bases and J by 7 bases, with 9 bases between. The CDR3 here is CSVDLGTQYF. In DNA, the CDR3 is TGCAGCGTCGATTTAGGGACCCAGTACTTC.

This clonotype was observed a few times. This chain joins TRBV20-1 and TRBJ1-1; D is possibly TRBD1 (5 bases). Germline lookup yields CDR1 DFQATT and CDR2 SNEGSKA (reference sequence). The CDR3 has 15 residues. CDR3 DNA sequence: TGCAGCGTACCATCGGCAGGGCAGGTGAACACTGAAGCTTTCTTT. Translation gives CSVPSAGQVNTEAFF.

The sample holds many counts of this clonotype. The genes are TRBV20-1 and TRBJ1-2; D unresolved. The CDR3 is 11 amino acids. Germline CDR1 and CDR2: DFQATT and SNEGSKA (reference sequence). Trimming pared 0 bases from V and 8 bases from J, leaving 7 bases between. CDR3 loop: CSAREAGGYTF. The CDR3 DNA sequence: TGCAGTGCTAGAGAGGCTGGAGGCTACACCTTC.

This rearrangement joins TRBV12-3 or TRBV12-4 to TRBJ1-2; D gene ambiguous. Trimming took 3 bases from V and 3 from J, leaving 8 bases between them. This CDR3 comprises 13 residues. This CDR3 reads CASSFREDYGYTF. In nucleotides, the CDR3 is TGTGCCAGCAGTTTTCGGGAGGACTATGGCTACACCTTC.

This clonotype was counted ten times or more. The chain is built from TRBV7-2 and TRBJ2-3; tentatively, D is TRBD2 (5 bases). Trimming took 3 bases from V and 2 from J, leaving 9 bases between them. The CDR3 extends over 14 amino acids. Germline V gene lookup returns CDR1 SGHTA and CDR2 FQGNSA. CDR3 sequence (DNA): TGTGCCAGCAGCTTGTCAGGACTCACAGATACGCAGTATTTT. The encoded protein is CASSLSGLTDTQYF. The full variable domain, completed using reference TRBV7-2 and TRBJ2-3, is GAGVSQSPSNKVTEKGKDVELRCDPISGHTALYWYRQSLGQGLEFLIYFQGNSAPDKSGLPSDRFSAERTGGSVSTLTIQRTQQEDSAVYLCASSLSGLTDTQYFGPGTRLTVL.

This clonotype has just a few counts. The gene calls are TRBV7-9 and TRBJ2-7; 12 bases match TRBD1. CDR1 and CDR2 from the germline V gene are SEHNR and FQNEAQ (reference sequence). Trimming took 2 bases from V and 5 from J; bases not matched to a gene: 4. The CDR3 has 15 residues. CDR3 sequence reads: CASSLMGDRGHEQYF. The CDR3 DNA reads TGTGCCAGCAGCTTAATGGGGGACAGGGGGCACGAGCAGTACTTC.

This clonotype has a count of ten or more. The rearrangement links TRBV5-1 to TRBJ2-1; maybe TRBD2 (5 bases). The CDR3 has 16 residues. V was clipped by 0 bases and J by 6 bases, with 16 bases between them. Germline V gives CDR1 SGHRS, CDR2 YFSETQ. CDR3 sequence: CASSLGARAGTNEQFF. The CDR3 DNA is TGCGCCAGCAGCTTGGGGGCGCGGGCAGGCACCAATGAGCAGTTCTTC.